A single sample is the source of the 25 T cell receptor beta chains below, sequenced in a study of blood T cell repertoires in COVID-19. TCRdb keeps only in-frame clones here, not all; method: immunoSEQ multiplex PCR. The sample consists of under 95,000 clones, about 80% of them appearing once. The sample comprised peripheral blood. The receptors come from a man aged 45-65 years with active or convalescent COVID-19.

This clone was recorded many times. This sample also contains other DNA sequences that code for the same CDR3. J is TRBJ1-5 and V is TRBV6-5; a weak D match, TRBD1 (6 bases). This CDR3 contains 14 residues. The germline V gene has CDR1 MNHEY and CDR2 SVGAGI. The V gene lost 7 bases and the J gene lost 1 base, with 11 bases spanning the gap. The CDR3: CASNPTGSNQPQHF. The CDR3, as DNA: TGTGCCAGCAACCCTACAGGGAGCAATCAGCCCCAGCATTTT.

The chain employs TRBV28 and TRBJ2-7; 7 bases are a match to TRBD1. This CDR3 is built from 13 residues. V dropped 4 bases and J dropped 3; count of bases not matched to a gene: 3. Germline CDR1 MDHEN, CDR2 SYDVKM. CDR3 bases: TGTGCCAGCAGTTCGGGACAGCTCTACGAGCAGTACTTC. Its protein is CASSSGQLYEQYF.

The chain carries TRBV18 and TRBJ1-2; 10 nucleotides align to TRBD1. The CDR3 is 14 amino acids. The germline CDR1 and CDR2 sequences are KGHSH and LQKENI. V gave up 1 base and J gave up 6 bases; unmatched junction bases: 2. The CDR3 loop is CASSPQGTGDGYTF. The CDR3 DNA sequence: TGTGCCAGCTCACCACAAGGGACAGGGGATGGCTACACCTTC.

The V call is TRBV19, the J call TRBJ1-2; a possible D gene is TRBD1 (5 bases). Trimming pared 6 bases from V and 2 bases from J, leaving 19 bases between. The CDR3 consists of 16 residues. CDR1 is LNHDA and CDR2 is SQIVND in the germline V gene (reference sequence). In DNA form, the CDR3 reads TGTGCCAGTAGCAACCAGGTCGGGGGATCGAACTATGGCTACACCTTC. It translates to CASSNQVGGSNYGYTF.

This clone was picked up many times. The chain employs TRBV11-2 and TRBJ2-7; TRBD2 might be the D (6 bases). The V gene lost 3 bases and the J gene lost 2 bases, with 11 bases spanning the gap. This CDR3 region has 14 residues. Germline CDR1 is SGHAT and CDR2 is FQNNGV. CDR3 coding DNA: TGTGCCAGCAGCTTCGGGGGTAGAACCTACGAGCAGTACTTC. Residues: CASSFGGRTYEQYF.

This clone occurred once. The chain's CDR3 is CAIFQPDRNTEAFF. In DNA, the CDR3 is TGTGCCATTTTCCAGCCGGACAGGAACACTGAAGCTTTCTTT. The rearrangement joins TRBV10-3 to TRBJ1-1, with D perhaps matching TRBD1 (6 bases). This CDR3 has 14 amino acids. The germline V gene has CDR1 ENHRY and CDR2 SYGVKD. V lost 9 bases, J lost 1 base, and 15 bases lay in between.

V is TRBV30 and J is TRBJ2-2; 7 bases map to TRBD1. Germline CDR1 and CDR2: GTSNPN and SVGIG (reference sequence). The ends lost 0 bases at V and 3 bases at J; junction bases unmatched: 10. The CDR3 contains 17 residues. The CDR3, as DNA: TGTGCCTGGAGTGTATCCCGACAGGGATGTGACACCGGGGAGCTGTTTTTT. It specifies CAWSVSRQGCDTGELFF.

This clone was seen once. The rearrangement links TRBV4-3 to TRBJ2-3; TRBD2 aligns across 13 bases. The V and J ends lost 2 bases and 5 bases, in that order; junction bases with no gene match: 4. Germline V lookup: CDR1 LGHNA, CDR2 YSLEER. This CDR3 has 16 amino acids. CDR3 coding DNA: TGCGCCAGCAGCCAACCACTAGCGGGGGGGCGAGATACGCAGTATTTT. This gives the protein CASSQPLAGGRDTQYF.

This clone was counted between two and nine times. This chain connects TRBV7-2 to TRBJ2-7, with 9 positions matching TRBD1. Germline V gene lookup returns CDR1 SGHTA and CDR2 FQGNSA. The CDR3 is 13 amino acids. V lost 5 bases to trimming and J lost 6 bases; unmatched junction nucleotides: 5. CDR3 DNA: TGTGCCAGCAGCCTGGGACAGGGTACCGAGCAGTACTTC. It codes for CASSLGQGTEQYF.

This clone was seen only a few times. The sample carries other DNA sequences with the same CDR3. In DNA, the CDR3 is TGTGCCAGCAGCTTAGCAATGGGCAGGGGGGGCAATCAGCCCCAGCATTTT. Its translation is CASSLAMGRGGNQPQHF. This chain connects TRBV7-8 to TRBJ1-5; 7 bases line up with TRBD1. V was pared by 0 bases and J by 2 bases, with 7 bases of the junction left unmatched. The germline gives CDR1 SGHVS, CDR2 FQNEAQ. This CDR3 has 17 residues.

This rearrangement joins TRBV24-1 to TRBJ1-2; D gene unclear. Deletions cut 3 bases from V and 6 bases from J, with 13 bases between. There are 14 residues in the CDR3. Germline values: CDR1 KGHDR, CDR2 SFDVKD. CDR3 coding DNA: TGTGCCACCAGTGATCCGAAGGGAGGGCATGGCTACACCTTC. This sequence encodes CATSDPKGGHGYTF.

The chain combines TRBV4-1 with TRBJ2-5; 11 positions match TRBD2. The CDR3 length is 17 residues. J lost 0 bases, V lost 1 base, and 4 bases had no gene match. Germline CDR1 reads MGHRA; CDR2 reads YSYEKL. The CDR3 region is CASSQGRLAGYQETQYF. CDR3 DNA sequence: TGCGCCAGCAGCCAAGGACGACTAGCGGGGTACCAAGAGACCCAGTACTTC.

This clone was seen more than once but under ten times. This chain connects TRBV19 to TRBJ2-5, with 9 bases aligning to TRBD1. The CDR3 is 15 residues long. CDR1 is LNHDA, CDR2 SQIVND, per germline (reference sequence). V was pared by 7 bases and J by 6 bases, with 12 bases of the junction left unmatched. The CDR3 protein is CASTTGQGMMKTQYF. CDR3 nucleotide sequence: TGTGCCAGTACCACGGGACAGGGAATGATGAAGACCCAGTACTTC.

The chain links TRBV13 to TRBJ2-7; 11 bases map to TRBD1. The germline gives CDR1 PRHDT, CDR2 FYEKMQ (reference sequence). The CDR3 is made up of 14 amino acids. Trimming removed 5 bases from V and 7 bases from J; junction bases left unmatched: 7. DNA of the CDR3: TGTGCCAGCAGCCCGAGGACAGGGGGCTTGGAGCAGTACTTC. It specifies CASSPRTGGLEQYF.

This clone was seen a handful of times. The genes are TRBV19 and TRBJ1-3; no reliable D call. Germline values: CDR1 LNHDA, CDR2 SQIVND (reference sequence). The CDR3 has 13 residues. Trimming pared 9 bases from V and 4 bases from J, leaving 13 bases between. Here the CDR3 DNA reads TGTGCCAGCTCCCCAGGAGGGGGAAACACCATATATTTT. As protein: CASSPGGGNTIYF.

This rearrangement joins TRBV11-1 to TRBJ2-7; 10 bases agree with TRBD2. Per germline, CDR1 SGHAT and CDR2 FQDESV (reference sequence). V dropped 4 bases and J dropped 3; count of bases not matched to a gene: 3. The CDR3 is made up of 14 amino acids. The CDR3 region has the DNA TGTGCCAGCAGCTCTAGCGGGGGCCACTACGAGCAGTACTTC. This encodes CASSSSGGHYEQYF.

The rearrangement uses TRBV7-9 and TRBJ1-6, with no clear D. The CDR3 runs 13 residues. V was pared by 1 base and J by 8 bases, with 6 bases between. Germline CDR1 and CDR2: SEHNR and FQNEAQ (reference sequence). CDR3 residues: CASSLEGDSPLHF. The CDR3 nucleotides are TGTGCCAGCAGCTTAGAGGGAGATTCACCCCTCCACTTT.

CDR3 nucleotide sequence: TGCGCCAGCATTCGGCCAGGGGTGCTGTACAATGAGCAGTTCTTC. This gives the protein CASIRPGVLYNEQFF. The rearrangement joins TRBV4-1 to TRBJ2-1; D might be TRBD1 (6 bases). Germline V CDR1 and CDR2: MGHRA, YSYEKL. Between the trimmed V and J ends, which lost 7 bases and 4 bases, there was a span of 17 bases. There are 15 residues in the CDR3.

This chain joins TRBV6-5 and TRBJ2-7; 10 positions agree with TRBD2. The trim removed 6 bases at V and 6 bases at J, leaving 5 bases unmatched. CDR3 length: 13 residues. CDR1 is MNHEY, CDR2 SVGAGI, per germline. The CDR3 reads CASRPSGRGEQYF. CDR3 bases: TGTGCCAGCAGGCCGAGCGGGAGGGGCGAGCAGTACTTC.

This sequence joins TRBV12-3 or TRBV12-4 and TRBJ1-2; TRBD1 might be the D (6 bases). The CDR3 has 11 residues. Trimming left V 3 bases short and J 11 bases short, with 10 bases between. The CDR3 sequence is CASSLGQGYTF. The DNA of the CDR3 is TGTGCCAGCAGTTTGGGGCAGGGGTACACCTTC.

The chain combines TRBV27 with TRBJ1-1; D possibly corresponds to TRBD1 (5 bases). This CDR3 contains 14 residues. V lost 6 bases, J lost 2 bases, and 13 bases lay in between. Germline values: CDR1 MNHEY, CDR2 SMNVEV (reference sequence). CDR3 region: CASSPRQSNTEAFF. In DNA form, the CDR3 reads TGTGCCAGCAGCCCTCGACAGTCAAACACTGAAGCTTTCTTT.

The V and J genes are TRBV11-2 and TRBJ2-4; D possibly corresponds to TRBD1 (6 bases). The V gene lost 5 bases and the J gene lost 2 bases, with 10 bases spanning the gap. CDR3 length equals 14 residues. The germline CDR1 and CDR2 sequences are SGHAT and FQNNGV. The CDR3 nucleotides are TGTGCCAGCAGCATTACAGGGACCAAAAACATTCAGTACTTC. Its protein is CASSITGTKNIQYF.

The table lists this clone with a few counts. CDR3 bases: TGTGCCAGCAGACCTGGGACAGGCTATGGCTACACCTTC. Translating it yields CASRPGTGYGYTF. V gene TRBV27 combines with J gene TRBJ1-2, with 8 bases that match TRBD1. Germline V CDR1 and CDR2: MNHEY, SMNVEV (reference sequence). This CDR3 is 13 amino acids long. V lost 6 bases to trimming and J lost 4 bases; unmatched junction nucleotides: 4.

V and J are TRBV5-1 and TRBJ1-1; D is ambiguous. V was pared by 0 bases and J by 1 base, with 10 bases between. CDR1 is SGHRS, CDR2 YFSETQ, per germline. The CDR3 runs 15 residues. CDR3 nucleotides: TGCGCCAGCAGCTTGGCCCGGGTTCCGAACACTGAAGCTTTCTTT. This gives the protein CASSLARVPNTEAFF.

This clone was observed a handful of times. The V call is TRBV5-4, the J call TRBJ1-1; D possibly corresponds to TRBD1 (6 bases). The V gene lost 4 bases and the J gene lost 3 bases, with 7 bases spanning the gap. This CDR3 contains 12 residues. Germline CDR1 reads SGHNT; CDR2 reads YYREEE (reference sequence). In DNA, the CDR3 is TGTGCCAGCAGCCCAGGGGACACTGAAGCTTTCTTT. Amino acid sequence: CASSPGDTEAFF.